What follows is one T cell receptor beta chain and its context. This specimen belongs to a study of blood T cell repertoires in COVID-19. Study summary: The samples span acute and convalescent COVID-19 from the United States, Italy and Spain. T cells, B-cell-depleted T cells, or PBMCs supplied cDNA or gDNA.

Study processing details: Amplified reference gene primers provided the basis for estimating nucleated cell counts. Measured with immunoSEQ multiplex PCR; TCRdb has only the in-frame clones, and not every one. Clone size and the V and J calls come from that table; the DNA yielded D and trimming. The profile shows approximately 190,000 clones, roughly three quarters of them singletons. Germline CDR1 and CDR2: SNHLY and FYNNEI. This CDR3 comprises 14 residues. With 7 bases removed from V and 5 bases from J, the gap between germline ends came to 18 bases. V usage is TRBV2 and J usage is TRBJ2-7, with D perhaps matching TRBD2 (5 bases). The clonotype was recovered from a man aged 60 to 69 with active or convalescent COVID-19. Sequenced input: peripheral blood. The CDR3: CASNLGEGYDEQYF. DNA for the CDR3: TGTGCCAGCAACCTTGGTGAGGGATATGACGAGCAGTACTTC. Full variable domain (rest looked up from reference TRBV2 and TRBJ2-7): EPEVTQTPSHQVTQMGQEVILRCVPISNHLYFYWYRQILGQKVEFLVSFYNNEISEKSEIFDDQFSVERPDGSNFTLKIRSTKLEDSAMYFCASNLGEGYDEQYFGPGTRLTVT.